This TCR beta chain was sequenced during a study of cytomegalovirus exposure and HLA in healthy donors. Findings and caveats of the study: The study found most TCR sequences rare, yet found some public TCRs in many donors.

Primers included in the PCR were 60 Vbeta and 13 Jbeta primers. Produced via immunoSEQ multiplex PCR; TCRdb's table is partial and in-frame only. The table has about 200,000 clones, roughly 80% seen once. The CDR3 extends over 14 amino acids. Germline-derived CDR1 and CDR2 are SGHTA and FQGNSA. V was pared by 5 bases and J by 0 bases, with 8 bases between. Note on this clone: Antigen specificity is unknown.

The V gene is TRBV7-2, the J gene TRBJ2-1, with D maybe TRBD1 (5 bases). The sequenced sample consisted of PBMCs. The TCR comes from a middle-aged woman in good health and CMV-seronegative. As DNA, the CDR3 is TGTGCCAGCAGCCCCGACAGCTCCTACAATGAGCAGTTCTTC. It yields the protein CASSPDSSYNEQFF.